The clone carrying this T cell receptor (beta chain) has a handful of counts. Its matching antigen is unknown. This sample was included in a study of graft-versus-host responses after intestinal transplantation. The germline V gene has CDR1 SGHRS and CDR2 YFSETQ. Trimming took 2 bases from V and 8 from J; bases not matched to a gene: 5. The CDR3 loop spans 15 amino acids. Study-level findings and limits: Analysis identified GvH clones in recipient marrow, with some appearing first in ileum or blood.

Assay: immunoSEQ multiplex PCR; the TCRdb copy retains only in-frame clones and omits some. The sample consists of about 120,000 clones, around 93% of them appearing once. The rearrangement links TRBV5-1 to TRBJ1-4; 11 bases match TRBD1. The clonotype was recovered from a human donor who received an intestinal transplant. Here the sequenced sample was unstimulated CD4+ T cells sorted from spleen or lymph node cells, taken before intestinal transplant. CDR3 in DNA: TGCGCCAGCAGCTTCCGGGACAGGGGGAAGGAAAAACTGTTTTTT. It encodes CASSFRDRGKEKLFF.